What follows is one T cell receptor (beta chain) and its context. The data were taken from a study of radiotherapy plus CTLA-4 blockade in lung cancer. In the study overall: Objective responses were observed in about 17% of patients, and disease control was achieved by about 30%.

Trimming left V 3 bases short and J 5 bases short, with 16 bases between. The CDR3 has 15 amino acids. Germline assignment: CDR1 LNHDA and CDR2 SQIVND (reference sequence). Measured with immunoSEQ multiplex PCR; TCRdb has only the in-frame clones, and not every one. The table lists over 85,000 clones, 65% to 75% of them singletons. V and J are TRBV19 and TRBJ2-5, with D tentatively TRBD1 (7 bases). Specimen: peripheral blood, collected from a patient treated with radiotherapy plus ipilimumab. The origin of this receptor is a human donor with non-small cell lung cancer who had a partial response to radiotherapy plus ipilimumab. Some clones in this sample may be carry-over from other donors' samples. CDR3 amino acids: CASSIGGQISETQYF. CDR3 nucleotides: TGTGCCAGTAGTATCGGGGGACAGATCAGCGAGACCCAGTACTTC.